This T cell receptor beta chain was recovered during a study of CD8 T cells in ankylosing spondylitis. Notes on the study in general: Within peripheral blood, clones linked to disease were CD8+ and relatively rare.

Concerning this clonotype itself: Its antigen is unidentified.

Using quantitative 5'-RACE with molecular barcodes, the authors made TCR beta libraries. One entry per CDR3 protein results from TCRdb running MiXCR on the 5' RACE reads. Found here are about 240,000 distinct CDR3 sequences, around 11% of them singletons; the top ten hold around 7%. The germline V gene has CDR1 SGHRS and CDR2 YFSETQ. V dropped 0 bases and J dropped 7; count of bases not matched to a gene: 4. This CDR3 region has 14 residues. J is TRBJ2-1 and V is TRBV5-1, with 7 bases identical to TRBD1. The receptor was isolated from a male donor with ankylosing spondylitis or in good health (not recorded which). Sequencing was performed on blood, either unsorted or a sorted T cell fraction (not recorded which). CDR3 in amino acids: CASSLGQGKNEQFF. As DNA, the CDR3 is TGCGCCAGCAGCTTGGGACAGGGTAAAAATGAGCAGTTCTTC. Full variable domain (outside the CDR3, taken from reference TRBV5-1 and TRBJ2-1): KAGVTQTPRYLIKTRGQQVTLSCSPISGHRSVSWYQQTPGQGLQFLFEYFSETQRNKGNFPGRFSGRQFSNSRSEMNVSTLELGDSALYLCASSLGQGKNEQFFGPGTRLTVL.